Below are 13 T cell receptor beta chains sequenced from a single sample in a study of blood T cell repertoires in COVID-19. Assay used: immunoSEQ multiplex PCR; TCRdb lists only in-frame clones, some missing. The table lists about 200,000 clones, around nine tenths of them singletons. Sequencing input: peripheral blood. All receptors come from a young man with active or convalescent COVID-19.

The V call is TRBV6-2 or TRBV6-3, the J call TRBJ2-5, with 9 bases aligning to TRBD2. CDR1 is MNHEY and CDR2 is SVGEGT in the germline V gene. Trimming took 5 bases from V and 5 from J; bases not matched to a gene: 9. The CDR3 has 15 amino acids. The CDR3 sequence is CASSPRLAGGETQYF. The DNA of the CDR3 is TGTGCCAGCAGTCCCCGACTGGCGGGAGGGGAGACCCAGTACTTC.

The rearrangement uses TRBV5-5 and TRBJ2-4, with TRBD2 matching over 13 bases. Germline V gene sequence: CDR1 SGHKS, CDR2 YYEKEE (reference sequence). The V segment lost 1 base and the J segment 9 bases; nucleotides outside the gene matches: 7. The CDR3 totals 16 residues. The CDR3 spells CASSLSLAGGPGIQYF. The CDR3 region has the DNA TGTGCCAGCAGCTTGTCACTAGCGGGGGGGCCAGGCATTCAGTACTTC.

This chain connects TRBV15 to TRBJ1-1; no firm D call. The CDR3 extends over 14 amino acids. Germline CDR1 LNHNV, CDR2 YYDKDF (reference sequence). The V end lost 4 bases, the J end lost 1 base, and 10 bases lay between the germline ends. The CDR3 DNA sequence: TGTGCCACCAGCACCCTACCCGCGAACACTGAAGCTTTCTTT. Encoded protein: CATSTLPANTEAFF.

The V and J genes are TRBV28 and TRBJ2-3; the D gene is possibly TRBD1 (5 bases). V gave up 4 bases and J gave up 6 bases, with 11 bases separating them. CDR3 size: 13 residues. From germline, CDR1 is MDHEN and CDR2 SYDVKM. CDR3 bases: TGTGCCAGCAGTTCCAGGGTATCGGATACGCAGTATTTT. It codes for CASSSRVSDTQYF.

This sequence joins TRBV7-9 and TRBJ2-3, with TRBD2 matching 8 bases. Germline V gene sequence: CDR1 SEHNR, CDR2 FQNEAQ (reference sequence). J was trimmed by 6 bases and V by 2 bases; bases with no gene match: 7. The CDR3 extends over 15 amino acids. The CDR3 region is CASSLSREVVDTQYF. CDR3 DNA: TGTGCCAGCAGCTTATCGCGGGAGGTGGTTGATACGCAGTATTTT.

This clone appeared once. This chain links TRBV7-2 with TRBJ1-2; D is ambiguous. V was cut by 4 bases and J by 3 bases, with 9 bases left in between. The CDR3 has 13 residues. Germline V gene lookup returns CDR1 SGHTA and CDR2 FQGNSA. The CDR3 loop reads CASSSDGYYGYTF. CDR3 coding DNA: TGTGCCAGCAGCTCCGACGGGTACTATGGCTACACCTTC. The full variable domain, its missing parts supplied by reference TRBV7-2 and TRBJ1-2, is GAGVSQSPSNKVTEKGKDVELRCDPISGHTALYWYRQSLGQGLEFLIYFQGNSAPDKSGLPSDRFSAERTGGSVSTLTIQRTQQEDSAVYLCASSSDGYYGYTFGSGTRLTVV.

This chain uses TRBV19 with TRBJ1-4, with D uncertain. Germline CDR1 is LNHDA and CDR2 is SQIVND (reference sequence). Trimming took 7 bases from V and 2 from J, leaving 17 bases between them. CDR3 length equals 16 residues. CDR3 DNA: TGTGCCAGTAAAGCAACCCCGGGGTTGACTAATGAAAAACTGTTTTTT. Amino acid sequence: CASKATPGLTNEKLFF.

This clone was observed a few times. V usage is TRBV27 and J usage is TRBJ1-6; D remains unclear. Between the trimmed V and J ends, which lost 5 bases and 4 bases, there was a span of 15 bases. The germline V gene has CDR1 MNHEY and CDR2 SMNVEV (reference sequence). The CDR3 contains 16 residues. The CDR3 DNA reads TGTGCCAGCAGTCCGACACTCGCATCTTATAATTCACCCCTCCACTTT. Translation: CASSPTLASYNSPLHF.

Here the CDR3 reads CASSKEGARVTEAFF. CDR3 nucleotides: TGTGCCAGCAGCAAAGAGGGGGCGCGGGTCACTGAAGCTTTCTTT. V gene TRBV7-9 combines with J gene TRBJ1-1, with TRBD1 identical over 7 bases. In germline, CDR1 is SEHNR, CDR2 FQNEAQ (reference sequence). After removal of 5 bases from V and 4 bases from J, the junction contained 10 bases not matched to a gene. CDR3 length equals 15 residues.

J is TRBJ1-1 and V is TRBV29-1; D gene unclear. Germline CDR1 SQVTM, CDR2 ANQGSEA. V gave up 3 bases and J gave up 1 base, with 6 bases separating them. The CDR3 runs to 12 residues. CDR3 bases: TGCAGCGTTGAGTACAGGAACACTGAAGCTTTCTTT. It encodes CSVEYRNTEAFF. The full variable domain, rest sourced from reference TRBV29-1 and TRBJ1-1, is SAVISQKPSRDICQRGTSLTIQCQVDSQVTMMFWYRQQPGQSLTLIATANQGSEATYESGFVIDKFPISRPNLTFSTLTVSNMSPEDSSIYLCSVEYRNTEAFFGQGTRLTVV.

The V call is TRBV27, the J call TRBJ2-6; 10 bases align to TRBD1. The CDR3 contains 20 residues. The V segment lost 6 bases and the J segment 0 bases; nucleotides outside the gene matches: 14. Germline V gene sequence: CDR1 MNHEY, CDR2 SMNVEV (reference sequence). CDR3 protein: CASSRSLDRGKSSGANVLTF. The CDR3 DNA reads as TGTGCCAGCAGCCGATCTCTGGACAGGGGGAAATCCTCTGGGGCCAACGTCCTGACTTTC.

V gene TRBV7-2 combines with J gene TRBJ2-3, with D possibly being TRBD2 (6 bases). V was shortened by 3 bases and J by 4 bases, with 17 bases between the two germline ends. The germline gives CDR1 SGHTA, CDR2 FQGNSA. This CDR3 is built from 16 residues. As DNA, the CDR3 is TGTGCCAGCAGCTTCGGGGCGGGAATAGTGGCAGATACGCAGTATTTT. This translates into CASSFGAGIVADTQYF. Together with reference TRBV7-2 and TRBJ2-3, the CDR3 gives the full variable domain: GAGVSQSPSNKVTEKGKDVELRCDPISGHTALYWYRQSLGQGLEFLIYFQGNSAPDKSGLPSDRFSAERTGGSVSTLTIQRTQQEDSAVYLCASSFGAGIVADTQYFGPGTRLTVL.

The rearrangement links TRBV6-1 to TRBJ1-5, with a possible D match to TRBD1 (6 bases). The germline V and J ends were trimmed by 3 bases and 5 bases, with 8 bases remaining between them. Germline lookup yields CDR1 MNHNS and CDR2 SASEGT. This CDR3 region has 13 residues. The CDR3 nucleotides read TGTGCCAGCAGTGAGAACAGGGATCAGCCCCAGCATTTT. Its protein is CASSENRDQPQHF.